Here is one T cell receptor beta chain with its context. This CDR3 is 17 amino acids long. V shed 3 bases and J 4 bases; nucleotides not matched to a gene: 13. CDR1 SGHRS and CDR2 YFSETQ come from the germline V gene. In the source study's methods: Amplification of reference gene primers was used by the study to estimate nucleated cell counts. Measured with immunoSEQ multiplex PCR; TCRdb has only the in-frame clones, and not every one. V and J calls and clone size are given by that table; D and trimming were obtained from the DNA. The sample includes 200,000 or so clones, over 70% of them seen just once. The data are from a study of blood T cell repertoires in COVID-19. The overall study: From the United States, Italy and Spain came samples of acute and convalescent COVID-19. PBMCs, B-cell-depleted T cells, or T cells provided the cDNA or gDNA that made up the material.

The material sequenced was peripheral blood. This chain joins TRBV5-1 and TRBJ1-3; 7 nucleotides agree with TRBD1. This TCR came from an older woman with acute or convalescent COVID-19. CDR3 region: CASSSGGPTGAGNTIYF. The CDR3 DNA sequence: TGCGCCAGCAGCTCGGGCGGGCCTACAGGGGCCGGAAACACCATATATTTT.